What follows are 22 T cell receptor beta chains derived from one specimen sequenced in a study of blood T cell repertoires in COVID-19. Sequencing used immunoSEQ multiplex PCR; TCRdb keeps in-frame clones, though not all of them. This table holds roughly 240,000 clones, around four fifths found once. The sequencing input was peripheral blood. The receptors shown here come from a man between 60 and 70 years old who had recovered from COVID-19.

V usage is TRBV5-1 and J usage is TRBJ1-6, with 8 bases fitting TRBD1. Losses at the gene ends were 7 bases for V and 9 bases for J; bases not matched to a gene: 6. The CDR3 runs 13 residues. The germline gives CDR1 SGHRS, CDR2 YFSETQ. This CDR3 is CASAPGGGSPLHF. CDR3 in DNA: TGCGCCAGCGCCCCAGGGGGCGGTTCACCCCTCCACTTT.

This sequence joins TRBV28 and TRBJ1-1; D unresolved. Trimming cost V 7 bases and J 0 bases, with 6 bases left between them. This CDR3 has 12 residues. Germline lookup yields CDR1 MDHEN and CDR2 SYDVKM. CDR3 loop: CASTGLNTEAFF. The CDR3 DNA reads as TGTGCCAGCACCGGGTTGAACACTGAAGCTTTCTTT.

The V call is TRBV10-3, the J call TRBJ2-1; D might be TRBD2 (5 bases). Germline-derived CDR1 and CDR2 are ENHRY and SYGVKD. Deletions cut 6 bases from V and 3 bases from J, with 12 bases between. The CDR3 has 14 residues. Written as DNA, the CDR3 is TGTGCCATCAGGGCGGGCAGTGACTACAATGAGCAGTTCTTC. Its protein is CAIRAGSDYNEQFF.

DNA of the CDR3: TGTGCCACCAGCAGAGATCGGGGTGAAGCTTTCTTT. Translation: CATSRDRGEAFF. The rearrangement uses TRBV15 and TRBJ1-1; D is uncertain. The germline V gene encodes CDR1 LNHNV and CDR2 YYDKDF (reference sequence). CDR3 size: 12 residues. The germline V and J ends were trimmed by 0 bases and 7 bases, with 6 bases remaining between them.

V and J are TRBV4-1 and TRBJ1-2; D not certain. The CDR3 consists of 13 residues. Germline assignment: CDR1 MGHRA and CDR2 YSYEKL. Trimming left V 0 bases short and J 8 bases short, with 10 bases between. This CDR3 is CASSQEFTSGYTF. For the CDR3, the DNA is TGCGCCAGCAGCCAAGAGTTTACATCCGGCTACACCTTC.

The chain links TRBV5-1 to TRBJ2-1; TRBD1 is a possible D gene (5 bases). Looked up from germline, CDR1 is SGHRS and CDR2 is YFSETQ. V dropped 6 bases and J dropped 6 bases, with 10 bases sitting between them. The CDR3 covers 12 residues. This CDR3 is CASKGVGNEQFF. The CDR3 DNA sequence: TGCGCCAGCAAAGGGGTCGGCAATGAGCAGTTCTTC.

The chain couples TRBV2 to TRBJ2-3; TRBD1 is a possible D gene (5 bases). The CDR3 is 15 residues long. The V end lost 1 base, the J end lost 6 bases, and 14 bases lay between the germline ends. The germline CDR1 and CDR2 sequences are SNHLY and FYNNEI. CDR3 sequence: CASSEGGKMGDTQYF. CDR3 sequence (DNA): TGTGCCAGCAGTGAAGGGGGCAAAATGGGGGATACGCAGTATTTT.

This clone was observed a few times. V and J are TRBV5-1 and TRBJ1-2; D remains unclear. Germline V CDR1 and CDR2: SGHRS, YFSETQ. This CDR3 spans 15 amino acids. The V end lost 1 base, the J end lost 5 bases, and 15 bases lay between the germline ends. The CDR3 loop reads CASSLLIEGSYGYTF. The CDR3 coding sequence is TGCGCCAGCAGCTTGCTCATCGAAGGGAGTTATGGCTACACCTTC. The full variable domain, in which reference TRBV5-1 and TRBJ1-2 provide the parts outside the CDR3, is KAGVTQTPRYLIKTRGQQVTLSCSPISGHRSVSWYQQTPGQGLQFLFEYFSETQRNKGNFPGRFSGRQFSNSRSEMNVSTLELGDSALYLCASSLLIEGSYGYTFGSGTRLTVV.

This clone was found a few times. The DNA for the CDR3 is TGTGCCAGCAGCCAGAGGGGAGGGGAGCCCCAGCATTTT. Translated, it gives CASSQRGGEPQHF. J is TRBJ1-5 and V is TRBV3-1 (or the pseudogene TRBV3-2); D may be TRBD1 (5 bases). Germline V gene lookup returns CDR1 LGHDT and CDR2 YNNKEL (reference sequence). Trimming stripped 3 bases from V and 8 bases from J, with 11 bases between. The CDR3 spans 13 residues.

The V gene is TRBV19, the J gene TRBJ2-1; possible D gene TRBD1, 6 bases. The CDR3 covers 13 residues. Looked up from germline, CDR1 is LNHDA and CDR2 is SQIVND (reference sequence). V lost 4 bases to trimming and J lost 8 bases, with 12 bases between them. Here the CDR3 DNA reads TGTGCCAGTAGTAGGGGCAGGGGCGATGAGCAGTTCTTC. As protein: CASSRGRGDEQFF.

This chain links TRBV9 with TRBJ2-1; D call uncertain. V lost 3 bases, J lost 5 bases, and 12 bases lay in between. The CDR3 is made up of 14 amino acids. Germline CDR1 and CDR2: SGDLS and YYNGEE. CDR3 region: CASSAHVADNEQFF. In DNA, the CDR3 is TGTGCCAGCAGCGCCCACGTAGCAGACAATGAGCAGTTCTTC.

The chain is built from TRBV27 and TRBJ2-2; tentative D call: TRBD2 (6 bases). This CDR3 contains 15 residues. V was clipped by 7 bases and J by 2 bases, with 14 bases between them. CDR1 is MNHEY and CDR2 is SMNVEV in the germline V gene (reference sequence). This CDR3 is CASTPFGGNTGELFF. Here the CDR3 DNA reads TGTGCCAGCACCCCTTTCGGGGGTAACACCGGGGAGCTGTTTTTT.

The chain recombines TRBV6-1 with TRBJ2-6; 7 nucleotides align to TRBD1. Germline V gene sequence: CDR1 MNHNS, CDR2 SASEGT. This CDR3 has 17 residues. Trimming took 4 bases from V and 3 from J; bases not matched to a gene: 9. In DNA form, the CDR3 reads TGTGCCAGCAGTGGGACAGGCCACGAACTTGGGGCCAACGTCCTGACTTTC. It encodes CASSGTGHELGANVLTF.

V is TRBV7-9 and J is TRBJ2-3, with 9 bases lining up with TRBD2. The V gene end was trimmed by 8 bases and the J gene end by 2 bases; junction bases not matched to a gene: 8. Germline V lookup: CDR1 SEHNR, CDR2 FQNEAQ (reference sequence). CDR3 length: 15 amino acids. CDR3 amino acids: CASGRLAGSTDTQYF. For the CDR3, the DNA is TGTGCCAGCGGTCGGCTAGCGGGATCCACAGATACGCAGTATTTT.

This clone was picked up one time. The DNA for the CDR3 is TGTGCCAGCTCCTCACCATGGAGGGAGGCTTTCTTT. Its protein is CASSSPWREAFF. The chain uses TRBV7-9 and TRBJ1-1; D is unresolved. CDR1 SEHNR and CDR2 FQNEAQ come from the germline V gene (reference sequence). The CDR3 extends over 12 amino acids. With 8 bases removed from V and 11 bases from J, the gap between germline ends came to 18 bases.

V is TRBV18 and J is TRBJ2-5; D remains ambiguous. Trimming stripped 1 base from V and 5 bases from J, with 8 bases between. The CDR3 is made up of 13 amino acids. Germline loops: CDR1 KGHSH, CDR2 LQKENI. CDR3 DNA: TGTGCCAGCTCACCACGGAGAAAGGAGACCCAGTACTTC. It encodes CASSPRRKETQYF.

The gene calls are TRBV11-2 and TRBJ2-7; 9 bases are shared with TRBD1. J lost 2 bases, V lost 7 bases, and 12 bases had no gene match. CDR1 is SGHAT and CDR2 is FQNNGV in the germline V gene. The CDR3 has 16 amino acids. The CDR3 sequence: CASILGTGTGPYEQYF. Here the CDR3 DNA reads TGTGCCAGCATTCTGGGAACCGGGACAGGGCCCTACGAGCAGTACTTC.

The chain recombines TRBV5-6 with TRBJ2-3, with 12 bases lining up with TRBD1. The V and J ends lost 3 bases and 2 bases, in that order; junction bases with no gene match: 1. The CDR3 totals 15 residues. Germline V gives CDR1 SGHDT, CDR2 YYEEEE. The CDR3 region has the DNA TGTGCCAGCAGCTCGGGACAGGGGGCCACAGATACGCAGTATTTT. Amino acid sequence: CASSSGQGATDTQYF.

V gene TRBV2 combines with J gene TRBJ1-5; tentative D call: TRBD1 (6 bases). The CDR3 sequence is 15 residues long. Germline CDR1 SNHLY, CDR2 FYNNEI. V was shortened by 8 bases and J by 2 bases, with 16 bases between the two germline ends. CDR3 sequence reads: CASAAARGGNQPQHF. CDR3 bases: TGTGCCAGCGCAGCCGCCAGGGGAGGCAATCAGCCCCAGCATTTT.

The genes are TRBV14 and TRBJ2-5; 7 positions match TRBD2. Germline V gene sequence: CDR1 SGHDN, CDR2 FVKESK. The V segment lost 1 base and the J segment 4 bases; nucleotides outside the gene matches: 9. The CDR3 spans 16 residues. CDR3 protein: CASSQVRWTSRETQYF. The CDR3 region has the DNA TGTGCCAGCAGCCAAGTTCGGTGGACTAGTAGAGAGACCCAGTACTTC. The variable domain in full, completed from reference TRBV14 and TRBJ2-5, reads EAGVTQFPSHSVIEKGQTVTLRCDPISGHDNLYWYRRVMGKEIKFLLHFVKESKQDESGMPNNRFLAERTGGTYSTLKVQPAELEDSGVYFCASSQVRWTSRETQYFGPGTRLLVL.

The J gene is TRBJ2-3, the V gene TRBV19; 11 bases agree with TRBD2. CDR3 size: 15 residues. V trimming: 6 bases; J trimming: 5 bases; junction bases outside the gene matches: 7. Germline V lookup: CDR1 LNHDA, CDR2 SQIVND (reference sequence). CDR3 nucleotides: TGTGCCAGTAGAACGACTAGCGGGGTGGGAGATACGCAGTATTTT. This sequence encodes CASRTTSGVGDTQYF.

The chain carries TRBV7-3 and TRBJ2-7; 10 nucleotides agree with TRBD2. V was pared by 5 bases and J by 4 bases, with 8 bases of the junction left unmatched. Germline lookup yields CDR1 SGHTA and CDR2 FQGTGA. The CDR3 extends over 15 amino acids. Here the CDR3 DNA reads TGTGCCAGCAGCCCGCTAGCGGGGGCCGCATACGAGCAGTACTTC. It specifies CASSPLAGAAYEQYF.